The rows below give T cell receptor beta chains drawn from one sample of a study of CD8+CD57+ T cells in acquired aplastic anemia. Each CDR3 protein gets one entry after TCRdb re-called the reads with MiXCR. The repertoire holds approximately 250,000 distinct CDR3 sequences, with about 80% as singletons. The specimen was sorted CD4+, CD8+, or CD8+CD57+ T cells (not recorded which) from PBMCs. These receptors all stem from a human donor with aplastic anemia. CDR3s include the opening cysteine and the closing phenylalanine or tryptophan. A D gene is named only where the DNA matches it firmly. Clone sizes are given selectively: once, few, many, or a class where the clone is expanded.

j_call	clone_size	d_call	v_call	cdr3_aa	cdr3_nt
TRBJ2-3	-	TRBD2	TRBV7-8	CASSFAGGGETQYF	TGTGCCAGCAGCTTTGCGGGAGGTGGCGAAACGCAGTATTTT
TRBJ2-3	-	TRBD2	TRBV7-9	CASSFQRSGSREEF	TGTGCCAGCAGCTTTCAAAGAAGCGGGAGTAGGGAGGAGTTT
TRBJ2-1	-	TRBD2	TRBV20-1	CSATRTSQHVSEQFF	TGCAGTGCTACCCGGACTAGCCAACACGTCAGTGAGCAGTTCTTC
TRBJ2-7	-	TRBD1	TRBV7-2	CASRTDRAEQYF	TGTGCCAGCAGGACAGACAGGGCCGAGCAGTACTTC
TRBJ2-3	once	-	TRBV7-4	CSSSLPAGPHTQYF	TGTTCTAGCAGCTTACCGGCTGGTCCCCATACGCAGTATTTT
TRBJ1-1	-	TRBD1	TRBV10-2	CATSLTGGTEAFF	TGCGCCACCTCCCTAACAGGGGGGACTGAAGCTTTCTTT
TRBJ1-2	-	TRBD1	TRBV9	CASSAGGQSTDSPF	TGTGCCAGCAGCGCGGGGGGACAGAGCACAGATTCGCCCTTC
TRBJ2-3	few	-	TRBV9	CASSVGGGSTDTYF	-
TRBJ2-7	-	-	TRBV19	CASSLVAGLLYEQYF	TGTGCCAGTAGTCTAGTCGCAGGGCTCCTCTACGAGCAGTACTTC
TRBJ1-4	-	TRBD1	TRBV4-3	CASSPPGQGNEKLFF	TGCGCCAGCAGCCCTCCGGGACAGGGAAATGAAAAACTGTTTTTT
TRBJ2-5	-	TRBD1	TRBV20-1	CSAIGGRGMKTQYF	TGCAGTGCTATAGGGGGCAGAGGAATGAAGACCCAGTACTTC
TRBJ1-2	-	TRBD1	TRBV7-6	CASSPTGGVDYGCTF	TGTGCCAGCAGCCCAACAGGGGGCGTCGACTATGGCTGCACCTTC
TRBJ2-3	-	TRBD2	TRBV15	CATSIAGRHDTQYF	TGTGCCACCAGCATAGCGGGACGGCACGATACGCAGTATTTT
TRBJ2-2	-	-	TRBV14	CASSQVLGTNTGELFF	TGTGCCAGCAGCCAAGTCCTCGGGACGAACACCGGGGAGCTGTTTTTT
TRBJ1-5	-	TRBD1	TRBV12-3/TRBV12-4	CASRGQGSEPQHF	TGTGCCAGCAGAGGACAGGGTAGTGAGCCCCAGCATTTT
TRBJ1-3	-	-	TRBV9	CASSPSGTRTDTIYF	TGTGCCAGCAGCCCTAGCGGGACAAGGACAGATACCATATATTTT
TRBJ2-3	-	-	TRBV5-1	CASSLQYKEKQYF	TGTGCCAGCAGCTTACAGTACAAAGAGAAGCAGTATTTT
TRBJ2-1	once	-	TRBV2	CASSDAGATEQFF	TGTGCCAGCAGTGACGCCGGGGCAACAGAGCAGTTCTTC
TRBJ1-1	once	-	TRBV15	CATSRRLGLNTEAFF	TGTGCCACCAGCAGGCGACTGGGATTGAACACTGAAGCTTTCTTT
TRBJ2-3	-	-	TRBV5-8	CASSLVASDTQYF	TGTGCCAGCAGCTTAGTGGCCTCAGATACGCAGTATTTT
TRBJ2-3	-	-	TRBV7-9	CASSDPDTQYF	TGTGCCAGCAGCGACCCCGATACGCAGTATTTT
TRBJ1-6	-	-	TRBV2	CASSVGPNAPHHF	TGTGCCAGCAGTGTAGGACCCAATGCTCCCCACCACTTT
TRBJ1-6	-	TRBD1	TRBV7-9	CASSLDLTGNTEPHF	TGTGCCAGCAGCTTAGATCTGACAGGGAACACTGAACCTCACTTT
TRBJ2-5	once	-	TRBV4-1	CACKVAAYQETQYF	TGCGCCTGCAAGGTAGCGGCGTACCAAGAGACCCAGTACTTC
TRBJ1-2	-	-	TRBV7-2	CASSLTGGSNYGYTF	TGTGCCAGCAGCTTGACAGGAGGGTCAAACTATGGCTACACCTTC
TRBJ2-1	-	-	TRBV7-2	CASSLGGGTDPDDQFF	TGTGCCAGCAGCCTAGGGGGAGGAACCGATCCGGATGATCAGTTCTTC
TRBJ2-3	-	-	TRBV7-9	CASREGPGDTQYF	TGTGCCAGCAGGGAAGGACCCGGGGATACGCAGTATTTT
TRBJ2-6	-	-	TRBV7-8	CASSLAGGPGANYLTF	TGTGCCAGCAGCTTAGCGGGTGGTCCCGGTGCGAACTATCTGACTTTC
TRBJ2-6	-	-	TRBV11-1	CASSLELVASGANVLTF	TGTGCCAGCAGCTTAGAGCTGGTAGCCTCTGGGGCCAACGTCCTGACTTTC
TRBJ1-2	-	-	TRBV7-6	CASSLRSMGLGYDYTF	TGTGCCAGCAGCTTACGGAGCATGGGCTTGGGGTATGACTACACCTTC
TRBJ1-1	-	TRBD1	TRBV7-3	CASSLDLTGNNLAFF	TGTGCCAGCAGCTTAGATCTGACAGGGAACAATCTAGCTTTCTTT
TRBJ1-2	few	-	TRBV20-1	CSASSWGRKNTEAFFGYTF	-
TRBJ1-1	-	-	TRBV7-8	CASSGAGGADTEDFF	TGTGCCAGCAGCGGGGCGGGGGGTGCCGACACTGAGGATTTCTTT
TRBJ2-6	-	TRBD1	TRBV7-8	CASSFEPDGTALSLTF	TGTGCCAGCAGCTTTGAGCCAGACGGGACAGCCCTTTCCCTGACTTTC
TRBJ2-3	-	-	TRBV2	CASGYAGTAKTYFF	TGTGCCAGCGGCTACGCGGGCACAGCCAAGACGTATTTTTTT
TRBJ1-5	-	-	TRBV2	CASGVGVTRKQHLHF	TGTGCCAGCGGCGTAGGGGTCACGAGAAAGCAGCATTTGCATTTT
TRBJ1-5	-	-	TRBV2	CASGVGGSSTQYLGF	TGTGCCAGCGGCGTCGGGGGCTCGAGTACGCAGTACTTGGGCTTT
TRBJ1-4	-	-	TRBV5-6	CASSLMDGGRREKLFF	TGTGCCAGCAGCTTGATGGACGGGGGGCGCAGGGAAAAACTGTTTTTT
TRBJ2-7	-	-	TRBV25-1	CASSGSSGKVVDEQYF	TGTGCCAGCAGTGGCAGCTCAGGGAAGGTGGTGGACGAGCAGTACTTC
TRBJ2-1	-	-	TRBV7-3	CASSLGGFDEQFF	TGTGCCAGCAGCTTAGGTGGGTTCGATGAGCAGTTCTTC